This T cell receptor (beta chain) stems from a study of graft-versus-host responses after intestinal transplantation (dated by TCRdb to the early 2020s). In terms of the full investigation: The transplants that recipients received were multivisceral, liver-intestinal, or isolated intestinal. The cohort enrolled 20 to 30 intestinal transplant recipients, one of whom was a retransplant, and a few patients without pretransplant specimens were excluded. After intestinal transplantation, graft-versus-host and host-versus-graft alloreactive T cell clones were followed in the graft, circulation and bone marrow using bulk TCR-beta CDR3 sequencing. Alloreactive clones were identified by sequencing pre-transplant mixed lymphocyte reaction products and comparing them with unstimulated pre-transplant donor and recipient T cells. Donor T cell macrochimerism was defined as a peak of at least 4% donor T cells among recipient peripheral blood mononuclear cells. All recipients received anti-thymocyte globulin induction followed by maintenance tacrolimus and steroids for roughly 3 years. Instead of going to the commercial service, samples from a few later patients were sequenced in-house on an Illumina MiSeq and processed with MiXCR.

About this clone itself: Its recognized antigen is unknown. There are no base qualities to consult, and no much larger clone falls within one base.

Dithiothreitol, EDTA incubations and collagenase D digestion were used to isolate intraepithelial and lamina propria lymphocytes from graft specimens. Bulk TCR-beta sequencing was performed on serial intestinal graft biopsy specimens collected as late as 600 days after transplant. The germline V gene yields MDHEN for CDR1 and SYDVKM for CDR2. The V end loses 5 bases and the J end loses 4 bases, and a stretch of 17 bases separates them. Inclusive of the bounding cysteine and phenylalanine, the CDR3 is 15 residues long. Only CDR3 DNA remains: 45 bases, in frame from the first base. Library creation used the immunoSEQ multiplex PCR assay. Adaptive Biotechnologies carried out high-throughput TCR-beta CDR3 sequencing of genomic DNA for most patients. Per the original workflow: TCR sequencing data for around 20 patients were retrieved from Adaptive's ImmunoSEQ software; a few other patients were processed with MiXCR and VDJtools. CDR3 nucleotide sequences shared between donor and recipient were removed because their origin could not be assigned. To count as alloreactive, a clone needed at least 2-fold expansion over unstimulated cells and a minimum CFSE-low frequency of 0.002% (template counts) or 0.001% (read counts). Mappable clones were those detected in sequenced pre-transplant spleen, lymph node, or MLR CFSE-low populations of the donor or recipient. Cumulative frequency of alloreactive clones was calculated as a percentage of all sequences weighted by copy number. TCRdb took over this immuneACCESS table, retaining in-frame rearrangements with V and J assigned. Such tables are incomplete; in checked studies, under half of the missing clones stem from an unresolved V gene, and the remainder is unexplained. Clone size and the V and J calls come from that table; the DNA yielded D and trimming. A total of approximately 15,000 clones appear in this sample, roughly 78% of them only once. Of the sample, around a sixth is held by the ten largest clones.

Study-wide conclusions, independent of this receptor: High GvH to HvG T cell clonal ratios were observed in the allografts of patients with donor T cell macrochimerism. Conclusions were limited by the relatively low number and heterogeneity of intestinal transplant patients. GvH clones were found in recipient bone marrow, and some of the GvH clones appeared earlier in ileal mucosa or blood, which is consistent with an intestinal mucosal origin. Peak levels of circulating GvH clones were associated with declines in HvG clones early after transplant.

The V and J segments used are TRBV28 and TRBJ1-2; confidence is insufficient to name the D gene. Sequencing was performed on ileum tissue, taken just over 100 days after intestinal transplant. The sequence came from a human patient who received an intestinal transplant, so some T cells may come from the graft donor. CDR3 sequence: CASSTYYPWIYGYTF. The nucleotide sequence reads TGTGCCAGCAGTACCTATTACCCTTGGATCTATGGCTACACCTTC.